This T cell receptor beta chain was observed in a study of TIL therapy for anti-PD-1-resistant metastatic lung cancer. There are a few counts of this clone. Germline CDR1 reads LNHDA; CDR2 reads SQIVND (reference sequence). The CDR3 has 13 amino acids. V lost 11 bases and J lost 6, with 16 bases in between. Time point indicated: pre-treatment sample, taken before nivolumab and TIL therapy. The tumor samples were excised metastases, mostly pleural nodules or supraclavicular lymph nodes. The libraries were made with immunoSEQ v3. Libraries were sequenced to 2 million to 2.5 million read pairs (survey) or 5-6 million (deep). Method: immunoSEQ multiplex PCR; TCRdb's copy keeps in-frame clones and lacks some. Here the sample spans 95,000 or so clones, about 71% being singletons.

The sequence was collected from a person between 25 and 80 years old with non-small cell lung cancer. This material consisted of tumor tissue, taken at baseline. The J gene is TRBJ1-4, the V gene TRBV19; D remains unclear. This chain's CDR3 is CAGSRRTDEKLFF. In nucleotides, the CDR3 is TGTGCCGGTTCGCGACGGACCGATGAAAAACTGTTTTTT.